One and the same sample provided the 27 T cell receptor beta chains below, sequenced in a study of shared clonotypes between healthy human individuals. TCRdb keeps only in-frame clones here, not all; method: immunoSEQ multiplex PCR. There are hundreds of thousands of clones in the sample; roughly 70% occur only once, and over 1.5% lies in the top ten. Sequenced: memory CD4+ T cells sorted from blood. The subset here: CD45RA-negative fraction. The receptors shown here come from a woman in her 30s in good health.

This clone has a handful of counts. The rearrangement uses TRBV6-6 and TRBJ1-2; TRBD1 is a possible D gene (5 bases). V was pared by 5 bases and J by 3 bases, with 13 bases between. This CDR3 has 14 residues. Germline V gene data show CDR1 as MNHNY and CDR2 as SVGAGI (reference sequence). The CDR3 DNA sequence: TGTGCCAGCAGTCCTACGGACATTGACTATGGCTACACCTTC. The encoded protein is CASSPTDIDYGYTF.

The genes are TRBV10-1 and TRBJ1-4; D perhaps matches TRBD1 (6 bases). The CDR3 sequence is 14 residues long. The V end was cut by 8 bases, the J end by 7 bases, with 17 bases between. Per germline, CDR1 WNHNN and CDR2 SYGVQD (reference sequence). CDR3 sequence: CASRPSGAGEKLFF. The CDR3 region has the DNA TGCGCCAGCCGACCCTCAGGGGCCGGTGAAAAACTGTTTTTT.

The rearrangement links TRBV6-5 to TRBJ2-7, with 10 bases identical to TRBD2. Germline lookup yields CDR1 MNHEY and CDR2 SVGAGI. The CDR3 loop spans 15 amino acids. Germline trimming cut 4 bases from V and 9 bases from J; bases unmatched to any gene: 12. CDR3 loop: CASSSEREGFGVQYF. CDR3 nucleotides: TGTGCCAGCAGTTCCGAGCGGGAGGGGTTTGGCGTGCAGTACTTC.

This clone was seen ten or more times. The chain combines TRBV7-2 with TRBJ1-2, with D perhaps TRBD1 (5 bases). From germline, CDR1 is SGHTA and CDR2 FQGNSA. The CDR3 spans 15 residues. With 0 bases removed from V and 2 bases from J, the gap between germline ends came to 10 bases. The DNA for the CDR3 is TGTGCCAGCAGCTTAGCGGTGACAGAAAACTATGGCTACACCTTC. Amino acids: CASSLAVTENYGYTF.

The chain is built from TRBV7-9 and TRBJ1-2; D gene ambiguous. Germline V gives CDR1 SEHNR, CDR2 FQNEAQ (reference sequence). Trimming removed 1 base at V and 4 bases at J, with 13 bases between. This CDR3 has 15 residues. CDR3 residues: CASSLVGGEGYGYTF. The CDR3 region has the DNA TGTGCCAGCAGCTTAGTTGGCGGAGAAGGCTATGGCTACACCTTC.

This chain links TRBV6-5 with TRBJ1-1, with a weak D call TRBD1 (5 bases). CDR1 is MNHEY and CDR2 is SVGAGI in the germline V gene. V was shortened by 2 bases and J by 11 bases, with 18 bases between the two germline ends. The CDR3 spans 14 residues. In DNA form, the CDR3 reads TGTGCCAGCAGTTACGGGTCTCGGGGACCAACGGCTTTCTTT. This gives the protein CASSYGSRGPTAFF.

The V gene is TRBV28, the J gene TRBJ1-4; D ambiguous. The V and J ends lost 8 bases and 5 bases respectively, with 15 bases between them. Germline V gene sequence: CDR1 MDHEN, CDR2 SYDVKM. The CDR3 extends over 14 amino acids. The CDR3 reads CASGISGDNEKLFF. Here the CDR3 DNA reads TGTGCCAGCGGAATCTCAGGAGACAATGAAAAACTGTTTTTT.

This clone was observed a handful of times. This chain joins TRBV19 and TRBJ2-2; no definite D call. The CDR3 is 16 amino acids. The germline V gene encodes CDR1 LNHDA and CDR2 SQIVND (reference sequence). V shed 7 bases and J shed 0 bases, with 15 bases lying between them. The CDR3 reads CASTPQVLTNTGELFF. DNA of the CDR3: TGTGCCAGTACCCCTCAGGTCCTAACGAACACCGGGGAGCTGTTTTTT.

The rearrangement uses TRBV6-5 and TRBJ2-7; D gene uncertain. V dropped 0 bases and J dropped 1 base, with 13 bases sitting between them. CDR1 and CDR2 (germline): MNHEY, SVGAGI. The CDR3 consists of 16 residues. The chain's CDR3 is CASSYSIPTSSYEQYF. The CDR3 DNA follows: TGTGCCAGCAGTTACTCGATACCCACTTCGTCCTACGAGCAGTACTTC.

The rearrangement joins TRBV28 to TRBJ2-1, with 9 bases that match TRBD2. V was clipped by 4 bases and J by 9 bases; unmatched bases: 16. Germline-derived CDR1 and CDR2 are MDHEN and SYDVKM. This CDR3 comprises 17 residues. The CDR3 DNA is TGTGCCAGCAGTTCATACAGAGGAGCGGGAGGAAACGGTGAGCAGTTCTTC. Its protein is CASSSYRGAGGNGEQFF.

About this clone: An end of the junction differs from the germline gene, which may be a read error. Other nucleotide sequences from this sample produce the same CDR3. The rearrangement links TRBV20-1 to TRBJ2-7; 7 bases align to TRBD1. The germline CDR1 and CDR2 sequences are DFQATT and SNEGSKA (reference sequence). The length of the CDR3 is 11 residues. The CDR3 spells CSARDRVEQYF. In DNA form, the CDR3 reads TGCAGTGCGAGAGACAGGGTTGAGCAGTACTTC.

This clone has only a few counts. CDR3 coding DNA: TGTGCCAGCAGTGAATTGGAAAACGCGCCGACAGATACGCAGTATTTT. As protein: CASSELENAPTDTQYF. This chain connects TRBV25-1 to TRBJ2-3; no firm D call. CDR3 length: 16 amino acids. Germline V gene data show CDR1 as MGHDK and CDR2 as SYGVNS. V was trimmed by 1 base and J by 3 bases, leaving 14 bases between them. Combining the CDR3 with reference TRBV25-1 and TRBJ2-3 gives the whole variable domain EADIYQTPRYLVIGTGKKITLECSQTMGHDKMYWYQQDPGMELHLIHYSYGVNSTEKGDLSSESTVSRIRTEHFPLTLESARPSHTSQYLCASSELENAPTDTQYFGPGTRLTVL.

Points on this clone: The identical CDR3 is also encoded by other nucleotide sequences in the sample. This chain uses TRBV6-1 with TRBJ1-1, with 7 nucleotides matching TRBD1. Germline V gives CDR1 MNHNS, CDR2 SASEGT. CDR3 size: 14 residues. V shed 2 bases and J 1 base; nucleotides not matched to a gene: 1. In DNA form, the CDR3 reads TGTGCCAGCAGTGAACGGGACAGGAACACTGAAGCTTTCTTT. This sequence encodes CASSERDRNTEAFF.

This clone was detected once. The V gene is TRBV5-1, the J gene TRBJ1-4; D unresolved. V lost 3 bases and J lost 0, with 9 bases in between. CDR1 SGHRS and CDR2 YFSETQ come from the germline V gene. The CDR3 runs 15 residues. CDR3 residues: CASSYRTPTNEKLFF. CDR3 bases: TGCGCCAGCAGCTACAGAACCCCAACTAATGAAAAACTGTTTTTT.

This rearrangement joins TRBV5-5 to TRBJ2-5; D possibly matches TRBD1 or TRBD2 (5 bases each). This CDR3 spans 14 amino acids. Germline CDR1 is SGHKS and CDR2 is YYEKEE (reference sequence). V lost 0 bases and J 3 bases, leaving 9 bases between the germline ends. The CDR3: CASSLDGTKETQYF. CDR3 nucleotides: TGTGCCAGCAGCTTGGACGGGACCAAAGAGACCCAGTACTTC.

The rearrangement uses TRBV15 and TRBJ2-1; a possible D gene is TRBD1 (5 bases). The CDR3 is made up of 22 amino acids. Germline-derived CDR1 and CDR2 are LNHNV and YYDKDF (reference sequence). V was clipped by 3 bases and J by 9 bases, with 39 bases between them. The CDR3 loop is CATSRESLTAWAKSRVGPEQFF. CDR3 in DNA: TGTGCCACCAGCAGGGAGAGCCTGACAGCTTGGGCAAAATCCCGAGTTGGCCCTGAGCAGTTCTTC.

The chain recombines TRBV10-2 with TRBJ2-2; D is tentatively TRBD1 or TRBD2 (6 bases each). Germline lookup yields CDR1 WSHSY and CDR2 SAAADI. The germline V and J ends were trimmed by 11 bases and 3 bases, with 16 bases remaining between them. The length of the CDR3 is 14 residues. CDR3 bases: TGCGCCCGCCCGGGGGCGAGCCACACCGGGGAGCTGTTTTTT. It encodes CARPGASHTGELFF.

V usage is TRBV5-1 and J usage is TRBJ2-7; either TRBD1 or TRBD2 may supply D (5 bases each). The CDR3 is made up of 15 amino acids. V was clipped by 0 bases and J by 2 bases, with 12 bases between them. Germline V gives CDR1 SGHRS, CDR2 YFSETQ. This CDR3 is CASSLGQWGPYEQYF. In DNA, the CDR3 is TGCGCCAGCAGCTTGGGCCAGTGGGGACCCTACGAGCAGTACTTC.

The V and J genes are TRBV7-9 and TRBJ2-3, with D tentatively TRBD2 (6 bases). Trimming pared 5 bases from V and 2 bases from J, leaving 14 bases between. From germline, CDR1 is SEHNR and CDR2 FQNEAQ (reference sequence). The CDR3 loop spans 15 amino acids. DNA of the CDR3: TGTGCCAGCAGCCGACTAGTTGGTGCCACAGATACGCAGTATTTT. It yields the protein CASSRLVGATDTQYF.

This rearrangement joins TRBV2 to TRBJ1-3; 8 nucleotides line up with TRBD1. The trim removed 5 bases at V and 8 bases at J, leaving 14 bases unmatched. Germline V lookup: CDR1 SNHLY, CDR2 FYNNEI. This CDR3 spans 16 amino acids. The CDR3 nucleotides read TGTGCCAGCAGTCTCGGACAGGGCTTAACCGCGGACACCATATATTTT. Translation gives CASSLGQGLTADTIYF.

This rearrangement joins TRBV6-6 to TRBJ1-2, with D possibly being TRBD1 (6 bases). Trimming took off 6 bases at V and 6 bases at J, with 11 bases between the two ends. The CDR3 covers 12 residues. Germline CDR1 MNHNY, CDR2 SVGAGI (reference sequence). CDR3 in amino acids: CASSLGQHGYTF. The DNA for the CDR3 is TGTGCCAGCAGCCTGGGACAACATGGCTACACCTTC.

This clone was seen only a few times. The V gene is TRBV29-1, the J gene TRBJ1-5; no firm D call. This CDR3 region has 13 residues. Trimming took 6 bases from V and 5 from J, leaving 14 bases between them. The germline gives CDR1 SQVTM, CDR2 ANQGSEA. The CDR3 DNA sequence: TGCAGCGTGATGGACGGATCCTATCAGCCCCAGCATTTT. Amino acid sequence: CSVMDGSYQPQHF.

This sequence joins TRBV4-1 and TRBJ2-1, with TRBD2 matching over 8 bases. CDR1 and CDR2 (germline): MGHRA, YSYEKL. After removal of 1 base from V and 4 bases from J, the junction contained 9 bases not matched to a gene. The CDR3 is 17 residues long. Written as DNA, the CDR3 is TGCGCCAGCAGCCAAGTTTCGACTAGCGCAACATACAATGAGCAGTTCTTC. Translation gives CASSQVSTSATYNEQFF.

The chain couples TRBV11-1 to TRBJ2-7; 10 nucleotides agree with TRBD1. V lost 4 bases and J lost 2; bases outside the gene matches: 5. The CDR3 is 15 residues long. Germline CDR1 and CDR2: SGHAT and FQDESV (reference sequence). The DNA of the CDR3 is TGTGCCAGCAGCTCACCGGGACAGGGGACCTACGAGCAGTACTTC. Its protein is CASSSPGQGTYEQYF.

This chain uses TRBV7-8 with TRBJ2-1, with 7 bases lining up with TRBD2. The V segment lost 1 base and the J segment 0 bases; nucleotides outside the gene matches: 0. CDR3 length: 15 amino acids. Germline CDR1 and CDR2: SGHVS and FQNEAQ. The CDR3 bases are TGTGCCAGCAGCTTAGTAGCGGGCTCCTACAATGAGCAGTTCTTC. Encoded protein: CASSLVAGSYNEQFF.

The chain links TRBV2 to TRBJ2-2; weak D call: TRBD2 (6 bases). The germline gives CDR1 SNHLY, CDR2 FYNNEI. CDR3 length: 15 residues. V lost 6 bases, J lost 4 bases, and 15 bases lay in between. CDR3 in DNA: TGTGCCAGCAGAAGGGAGGCTGCTACCACCGGGGAGCTGTTTTTT. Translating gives CASRREAATTGELFF.

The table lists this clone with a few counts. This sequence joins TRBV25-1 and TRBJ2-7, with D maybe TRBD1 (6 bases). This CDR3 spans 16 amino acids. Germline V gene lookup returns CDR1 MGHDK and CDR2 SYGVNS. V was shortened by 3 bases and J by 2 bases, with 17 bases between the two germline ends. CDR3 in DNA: TGTGCCAGCAGTGATGCCGCCGGGACACCTACCTACGAGCAGTACTTC. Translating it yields CASSDAAGTPTYEQYF.